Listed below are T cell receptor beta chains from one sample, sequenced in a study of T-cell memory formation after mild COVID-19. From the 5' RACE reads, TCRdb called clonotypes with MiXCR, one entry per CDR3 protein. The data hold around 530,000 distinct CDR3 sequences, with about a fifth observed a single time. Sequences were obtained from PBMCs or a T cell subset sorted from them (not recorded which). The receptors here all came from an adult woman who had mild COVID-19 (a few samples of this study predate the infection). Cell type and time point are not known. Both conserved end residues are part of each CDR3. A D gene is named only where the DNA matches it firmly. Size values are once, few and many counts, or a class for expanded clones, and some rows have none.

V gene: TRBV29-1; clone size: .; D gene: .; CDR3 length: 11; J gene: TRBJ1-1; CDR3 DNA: TGCAGCGTTGTGACTCAGGGGAAAGCTTTCTTT; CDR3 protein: CSVVTQGKAFF
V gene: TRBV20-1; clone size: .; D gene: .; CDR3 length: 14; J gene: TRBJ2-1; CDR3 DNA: TGCAGTGCTAGGGGGAGGAGCTCCTACAATGAGCAGTTCTTC; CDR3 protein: CSARGRSSYNEQFF
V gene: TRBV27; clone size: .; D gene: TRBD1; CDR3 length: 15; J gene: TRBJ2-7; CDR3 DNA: TGTGCCAGCAGAAAGGACAGGGCTAGCTCCTACGAGCAGTACTTC; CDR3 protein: CASRKDRASSYEQYF
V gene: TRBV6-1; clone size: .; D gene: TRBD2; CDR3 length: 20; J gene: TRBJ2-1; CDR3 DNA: TGTGCCAGCGCCGATCCCGGGACTAGCGGGAGGGCCCTCTCCTACAATGAGCAGTTCTTC; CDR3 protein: CASADPGTSGRALSYNEQFF
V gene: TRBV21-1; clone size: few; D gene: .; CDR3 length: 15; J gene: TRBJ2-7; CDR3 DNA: TGTGCCAGCAGCAAAATAGGCGTACAGTTCTACGAGCAGTACTTC; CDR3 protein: CASSKIGVQFYEQYF
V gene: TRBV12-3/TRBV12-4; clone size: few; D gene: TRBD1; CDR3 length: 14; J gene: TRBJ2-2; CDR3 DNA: TGTGCCAGCAGCGGACAGGGGAGGGCCGGGGAGCTGTTTTTT; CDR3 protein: CASSGQGRAGELFF
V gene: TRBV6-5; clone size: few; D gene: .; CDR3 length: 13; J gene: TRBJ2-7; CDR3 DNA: TGTGCCAGCACCAGACAGGACTCCTACGAGCAGTACTTC; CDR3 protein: CASTRQDSYEQYF
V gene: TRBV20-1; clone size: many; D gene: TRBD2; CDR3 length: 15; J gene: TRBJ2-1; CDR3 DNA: TGCAGTGCTCTTAGACTAGCGGGAGGGCCAAATGAGCAGTTCTTC; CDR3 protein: CSALRLAGGPNEQFF
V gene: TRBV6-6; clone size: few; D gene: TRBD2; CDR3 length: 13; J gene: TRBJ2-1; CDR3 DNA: TGTGCCAGCAGGCCGGGAGGATACAATGAGCAGTTCTTC; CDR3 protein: CASRPGGYNEQFF
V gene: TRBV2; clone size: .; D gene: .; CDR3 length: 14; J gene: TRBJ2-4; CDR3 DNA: TGTGCCAGCAGTGAAATCTTAGCCAAAAACATTCAGTACTTC; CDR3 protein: CASSEILAKNIQYF
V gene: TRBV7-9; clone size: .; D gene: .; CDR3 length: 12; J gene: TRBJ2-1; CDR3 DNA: TGTGCCAGCAGCTTAGACCCCTTGAAGCAGTTCTTC; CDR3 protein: CASSLDPLKQFF
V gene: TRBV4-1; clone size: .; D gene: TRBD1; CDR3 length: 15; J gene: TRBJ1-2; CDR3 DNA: TGCGCCAGCAGCCAGCGGGGACAGCAGAACTATGGCTACACCTTC; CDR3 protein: CASSQRGQQNYGYTF
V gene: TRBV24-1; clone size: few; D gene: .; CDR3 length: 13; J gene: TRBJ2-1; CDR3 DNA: TGTGCCACCAGTGATTTAAGGGGTCATGAGCAGTTCTTC; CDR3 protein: CATSDLRGHEQFF
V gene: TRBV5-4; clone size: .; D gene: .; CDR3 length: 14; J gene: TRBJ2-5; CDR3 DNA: TGTGCCAGCAGCTTGGTTGGGCCGGGGGAGACCCAGTACTTC; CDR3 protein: CASSLVGPGETQYF
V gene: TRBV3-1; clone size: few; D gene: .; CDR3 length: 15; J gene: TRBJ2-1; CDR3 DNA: TGTGCCAGCAGCCAACAGGGAAGGGGTAACAATGAGCAGTTCTTC; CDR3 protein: CASSQQGRGNNEQFF
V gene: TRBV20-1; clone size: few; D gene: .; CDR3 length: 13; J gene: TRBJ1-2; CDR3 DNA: TGCAGTGCTTTGAAAAGGACCGGCTCTGGCTACACCTTC; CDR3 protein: CSALKRTGSGYTF
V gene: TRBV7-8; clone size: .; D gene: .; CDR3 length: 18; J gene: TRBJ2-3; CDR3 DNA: TGTGCCAGCAGCTTACCTCGGGGGGCCTCAATGAGCACAGATACGCAGTATTTT; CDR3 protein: CASSLPRGASMSTDTQYF
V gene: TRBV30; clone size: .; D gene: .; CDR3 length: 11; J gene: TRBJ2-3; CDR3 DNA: TGTGCCTGGACCGCGGAAGATACGCAGTATTTT; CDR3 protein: CAWTAEDTQYF
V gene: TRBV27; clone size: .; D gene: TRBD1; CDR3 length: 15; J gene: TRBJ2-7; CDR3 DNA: TGTGCCAGCAGTACGGGGACAGGAGAAATCTACGAGCAGTACTTC; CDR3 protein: CASSTGTGEIYEQYF
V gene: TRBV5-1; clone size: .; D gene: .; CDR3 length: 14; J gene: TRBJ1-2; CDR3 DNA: TGCGCCAGCAGCTTGTGGGGGGGCGGTGACGGCTACACCTTC; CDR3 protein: CASSLWGGGDGYTF
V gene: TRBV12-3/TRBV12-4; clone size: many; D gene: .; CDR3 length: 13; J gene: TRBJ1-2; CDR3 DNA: TGTGCCAGCAGTTTGGACATGAGGAATGGCTACACCTTC; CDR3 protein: CASSLDMRNGYTF
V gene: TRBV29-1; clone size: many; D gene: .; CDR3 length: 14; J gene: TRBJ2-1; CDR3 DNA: TGCAGCGTTGCACCCGGGGGGCCTTACAATGAGCAGTTCTTC; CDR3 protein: CSVAPGGPYNEQFF
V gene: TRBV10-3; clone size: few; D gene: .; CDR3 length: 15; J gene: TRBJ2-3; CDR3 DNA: TGTGCCATCAGTGACCGGACTACTAGCACAGATACGCAGTATTTT; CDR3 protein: CAISDRTTSTDTQYF
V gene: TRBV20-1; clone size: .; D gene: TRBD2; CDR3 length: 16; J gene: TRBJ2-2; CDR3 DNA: TGCAGTGCTAGAGTCAAGACTAGCGGAAACACCGGGGAGCTGTTTTTT; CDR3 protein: CSARVKTSGNTGELFF
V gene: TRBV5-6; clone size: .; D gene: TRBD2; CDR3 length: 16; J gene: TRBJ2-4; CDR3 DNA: TGTGCCAGCAGCACAGGAGCGGGACTAGCCAAAAACATTCAGTACTTC; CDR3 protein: CASSTGAGLAKNIQYF
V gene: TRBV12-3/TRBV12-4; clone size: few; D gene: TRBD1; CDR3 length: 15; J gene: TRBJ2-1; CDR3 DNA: TGTGCCAGCAGTCGAGGGGGGACAGGGGACAATGAGCAGTTCTTC; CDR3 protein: CASSRGGTGDNEQFF
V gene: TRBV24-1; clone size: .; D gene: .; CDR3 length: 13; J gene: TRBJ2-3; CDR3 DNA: TGTGCCACCAGTGATCCCTACAAGGATACGCAGTATTTT; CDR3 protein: CATSDPYKDTQYF
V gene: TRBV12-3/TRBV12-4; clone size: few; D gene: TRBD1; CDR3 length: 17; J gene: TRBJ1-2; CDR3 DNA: TGTGCCAGCAGTTTAAGACGTTCAGGACAGGGGGCGAGCGGCTACACCTTC; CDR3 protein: CASSLRRSGQGASGYTF
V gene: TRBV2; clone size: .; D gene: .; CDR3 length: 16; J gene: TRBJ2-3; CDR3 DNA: TGTGCCAGCAGTCCGACCGGACTGGAATACACAGATACGCAGTATTTT; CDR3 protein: CASSPTGLEYTDTQYF
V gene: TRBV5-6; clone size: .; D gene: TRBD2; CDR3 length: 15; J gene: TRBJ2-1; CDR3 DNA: TGTGCCAGCAGCCCGGGGACTAGCTTTTACAATGAGCAGTTCTTC; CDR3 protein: CASSPGTSFYNEQFF
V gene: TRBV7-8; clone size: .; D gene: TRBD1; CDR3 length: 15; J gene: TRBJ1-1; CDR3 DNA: TGTGCCAGCAGCCCCCGGCGGCAGGGGGCCACTGAAGCTTTCTTT; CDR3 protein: CASSPRRQGATEAFF
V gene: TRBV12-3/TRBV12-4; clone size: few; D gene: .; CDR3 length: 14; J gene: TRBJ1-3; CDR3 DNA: TGTGCCAGCACTATTCCGGTCTCTGGAAACACCATATATTTT; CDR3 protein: CASTIPVSGNTIYF
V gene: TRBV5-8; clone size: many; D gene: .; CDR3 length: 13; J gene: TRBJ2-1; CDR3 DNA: TGTGCCAGCGAGACTAGACGGAACAATGAGCAGTTCTTC; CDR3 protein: CASETRRNNEQFF
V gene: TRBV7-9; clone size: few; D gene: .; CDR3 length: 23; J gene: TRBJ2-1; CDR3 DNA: TGTGCCAGCAGCTTAGCGCAGGGACAGGGGGCGACTAGCGGGAAAAGGGAAGCCAATGAGCAGTTCTTC; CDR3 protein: CASSLAQGQGATSGKREANEQFF
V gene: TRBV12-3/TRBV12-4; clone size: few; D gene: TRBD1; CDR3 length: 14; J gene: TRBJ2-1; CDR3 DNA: TGTGCCAGCACCACCCCAGACAGGGGCAATGAGCAGTTCTTC; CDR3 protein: CASTTPDRGNEQFF
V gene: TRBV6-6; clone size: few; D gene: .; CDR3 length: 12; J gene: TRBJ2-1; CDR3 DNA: TGTGCCAGCAGTTACAGGGGGGGTGAGCAGTTCTTC; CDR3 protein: CASSYRGGEQFF
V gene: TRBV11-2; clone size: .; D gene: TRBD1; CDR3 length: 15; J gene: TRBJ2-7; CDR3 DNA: TGTGCCAGCAGACCGGACAGGGGGATGTACTACGAGCAGTACTTC; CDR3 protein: CASRPDRGMYYEQYF
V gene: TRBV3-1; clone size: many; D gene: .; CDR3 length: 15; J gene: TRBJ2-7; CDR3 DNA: TGTGCCAGCAGCCAAGCGGGTTACCCCTCCTACGAGCAGTACTTC; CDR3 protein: CASSQAGYPSYEQYF
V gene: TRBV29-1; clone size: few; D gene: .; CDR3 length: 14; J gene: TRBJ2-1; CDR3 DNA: TGCAGCGTTGAAAAGCCTAGCTCATACAATGAGCAGTTCTTC; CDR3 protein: CSVEKPSSYNEQFF
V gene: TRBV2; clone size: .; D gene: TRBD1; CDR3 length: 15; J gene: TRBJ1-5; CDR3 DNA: TGTGCCAGCAGAGAACCGGGACAGGGGAATCAGCCCCAGCATTTT; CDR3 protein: CASREPGQGNQPQHF
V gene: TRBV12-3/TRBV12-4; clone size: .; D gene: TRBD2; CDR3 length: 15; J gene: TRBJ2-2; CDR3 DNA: TGTGCCAGCACCCTAAGCGGGGGGGACACCGGGGAGCTGTTTTTT; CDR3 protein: CASTLSGGDTGELFF
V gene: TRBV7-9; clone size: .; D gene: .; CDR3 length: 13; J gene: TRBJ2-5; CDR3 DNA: TGTGCCAGCAGCTTAGAGGGGGAAGAGACCCAGTACTTC; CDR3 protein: CASSLEGEETQYF
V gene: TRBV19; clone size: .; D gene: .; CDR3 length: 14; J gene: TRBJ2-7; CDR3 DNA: TGTGCCAGTAGTGCCTCAGGAGGGAGTTACGAGCAGTACTTC; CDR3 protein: CASSASGGSYEQYF
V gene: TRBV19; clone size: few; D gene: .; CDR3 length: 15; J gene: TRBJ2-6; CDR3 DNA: TGTGCCAGTAGTATCGGTGCCACTGGGGCCAACGTCCTGACTTTC; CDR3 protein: CASSIGATGANVLTF
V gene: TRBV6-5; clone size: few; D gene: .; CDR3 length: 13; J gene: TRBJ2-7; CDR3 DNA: TGTGCCACCTCCCCGACGGCTCGCTACGAGCAGTACTTC; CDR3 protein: CATSPTARYEQYF
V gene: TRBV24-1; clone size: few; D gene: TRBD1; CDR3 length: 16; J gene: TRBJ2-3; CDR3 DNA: TGTGCCACCAGTGATTTCGACAGGGTGGGGACAGATACGCAGTATTTT; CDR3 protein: CATSDFDRVGTDTQYF